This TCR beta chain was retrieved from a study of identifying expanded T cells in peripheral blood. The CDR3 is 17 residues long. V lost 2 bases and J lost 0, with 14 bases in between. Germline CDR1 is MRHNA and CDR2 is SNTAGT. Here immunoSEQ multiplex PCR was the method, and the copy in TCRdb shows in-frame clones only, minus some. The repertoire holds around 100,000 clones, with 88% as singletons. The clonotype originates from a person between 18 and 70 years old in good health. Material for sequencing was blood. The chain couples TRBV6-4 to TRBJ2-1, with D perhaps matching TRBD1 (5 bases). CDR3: CASSDTDTPSSYNEQFF. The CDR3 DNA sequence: TGTGCCAGCAGTGACACGGACACGCCGAGCTCCTACAATGAGCAGTTCTTC.